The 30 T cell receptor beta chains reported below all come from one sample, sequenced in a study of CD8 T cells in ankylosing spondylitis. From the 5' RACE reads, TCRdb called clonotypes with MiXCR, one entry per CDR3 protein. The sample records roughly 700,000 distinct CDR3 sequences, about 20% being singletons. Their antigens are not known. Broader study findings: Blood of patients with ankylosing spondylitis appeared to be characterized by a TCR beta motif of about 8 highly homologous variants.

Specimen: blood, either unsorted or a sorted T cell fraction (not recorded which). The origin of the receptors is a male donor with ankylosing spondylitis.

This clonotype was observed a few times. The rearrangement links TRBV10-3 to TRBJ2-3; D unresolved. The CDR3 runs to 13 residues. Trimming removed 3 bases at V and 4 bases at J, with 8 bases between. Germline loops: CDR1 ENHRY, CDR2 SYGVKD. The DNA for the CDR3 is TGTGCCATCAGTGAACATTCCCCAGATACGCAGTATTTT. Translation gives CAISEHSPDTQYF.

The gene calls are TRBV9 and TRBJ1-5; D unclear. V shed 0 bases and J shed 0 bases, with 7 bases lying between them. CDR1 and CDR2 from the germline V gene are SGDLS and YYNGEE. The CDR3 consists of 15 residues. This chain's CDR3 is CASSVGGYSNQPQHF. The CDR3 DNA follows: TGTGCCAGCAGCGTAGGGGGTTATAGCAATCAGCCCCAGCATTTT.

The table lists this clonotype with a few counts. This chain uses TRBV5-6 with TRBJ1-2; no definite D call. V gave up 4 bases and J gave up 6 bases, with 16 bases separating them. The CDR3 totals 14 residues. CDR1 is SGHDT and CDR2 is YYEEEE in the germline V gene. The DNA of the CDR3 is TGTGCCAGCAGCCCTGGAAGGGAGGTCCATGGCTACACCTTC. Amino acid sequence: CASSPGREVHGYTF.

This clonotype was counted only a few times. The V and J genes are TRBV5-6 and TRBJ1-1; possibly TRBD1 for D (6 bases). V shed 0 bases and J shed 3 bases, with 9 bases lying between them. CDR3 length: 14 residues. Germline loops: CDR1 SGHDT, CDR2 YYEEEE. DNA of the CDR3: TGTGCCAGCAGCTTGGTGGCAGGGGACACTGAAGCTTTCTTT. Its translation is CASSLVAGDTEAFF.

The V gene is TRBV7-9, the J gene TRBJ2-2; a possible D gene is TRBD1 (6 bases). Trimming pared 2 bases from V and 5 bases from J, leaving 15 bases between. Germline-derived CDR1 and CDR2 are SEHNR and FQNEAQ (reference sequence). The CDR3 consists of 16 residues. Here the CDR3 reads CASSLTGQIETGELFF. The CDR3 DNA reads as TGTGCCAGCAGCTTAACTGGACAGATCGAAACCGGGGAGCTGTTTTTT.

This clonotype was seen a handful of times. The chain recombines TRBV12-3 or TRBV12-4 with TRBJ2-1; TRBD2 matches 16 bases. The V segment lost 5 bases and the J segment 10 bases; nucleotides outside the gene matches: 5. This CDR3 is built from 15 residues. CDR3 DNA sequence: TGTGCCAGCAGTCATCCGGGACTAGCGGGGGGGGAGCAGTTCTTC. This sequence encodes CASSHPGLAGGEQFF.

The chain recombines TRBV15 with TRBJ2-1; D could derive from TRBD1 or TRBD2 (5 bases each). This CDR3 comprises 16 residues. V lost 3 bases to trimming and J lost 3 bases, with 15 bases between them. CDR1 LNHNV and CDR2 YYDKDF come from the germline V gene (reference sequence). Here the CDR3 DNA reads TGTGCCACCAGCAGGGCTTCCGGGACGCTCTACAATGAGCAGTTCTTC. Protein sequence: CATSRASGTLYNEQFF.

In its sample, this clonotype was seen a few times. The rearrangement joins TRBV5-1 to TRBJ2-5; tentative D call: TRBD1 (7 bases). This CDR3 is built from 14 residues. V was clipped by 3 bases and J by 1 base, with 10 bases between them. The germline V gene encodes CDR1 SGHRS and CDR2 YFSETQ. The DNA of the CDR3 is TGCGCCAGCAGCTCCCAGGGGGGCCAAGAGACCCAGTACTTC. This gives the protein CASSSQGGQETQYF.

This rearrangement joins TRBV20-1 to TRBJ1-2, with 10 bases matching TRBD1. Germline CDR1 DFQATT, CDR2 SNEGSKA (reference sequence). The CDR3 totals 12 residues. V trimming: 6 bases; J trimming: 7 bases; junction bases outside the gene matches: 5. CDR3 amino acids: CSAPGQGFGYTF. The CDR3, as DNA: TGCAGTGCCCCGGGACAGGGGTTTGGCTACACCTTC.

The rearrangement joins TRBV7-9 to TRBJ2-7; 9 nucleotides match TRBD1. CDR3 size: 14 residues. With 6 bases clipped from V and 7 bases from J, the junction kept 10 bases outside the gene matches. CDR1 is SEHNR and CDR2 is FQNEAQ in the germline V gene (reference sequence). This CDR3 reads CASRGDRAGDEQYF. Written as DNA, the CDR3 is TGTGCCAGCAGAGGGGACAGGGCGGGCGATGAGCAGTACTTC.

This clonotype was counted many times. The CDR3 here is CASSPPGQVAKNIQYF. The CDR3 region has the DNA TGTGCCAGCAGTCCCCCGGGACAGGTAGCCAAAAACATTCAGTACTTC. This sequence joins TRBV12-3 or TRBV12-4 and TRBJ2-4; TRBD1 aligns across 8 bases. This CDR3 contains 16 residues. Trimming at V came to 5 bases and at J to 0 bases, leaving 6 bases not matched to a gene.

CDR3 protein: CASTVIGVQASGTEAFF. The CDR3 DNA reads as TGTGCCAGTACCGTAATAGGGGTCCAGGCAAGTGGAACTGAAGCTTTCTTT. The chain uses TRBV19 and TRBJ1-1; TRBD1 is a possible D gene (5 bases). The CDR3 is 17 amino acids. The V gene lost 7 bases and the J gene lost 5 bases, with 26 bases spanning the gap. Germline V gene data show CDR1 as LNHDA and CDR2 as SQIVND (reference sequence).

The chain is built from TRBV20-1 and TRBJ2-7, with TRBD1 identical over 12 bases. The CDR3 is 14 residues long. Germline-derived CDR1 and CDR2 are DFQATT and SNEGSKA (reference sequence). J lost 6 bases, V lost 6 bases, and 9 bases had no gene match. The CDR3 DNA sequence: TGCAGTGCCCCCGGGACAGGGGGCTTGGGCGAGCAGTACTTC. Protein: CSAPGTGGLGEQYF.

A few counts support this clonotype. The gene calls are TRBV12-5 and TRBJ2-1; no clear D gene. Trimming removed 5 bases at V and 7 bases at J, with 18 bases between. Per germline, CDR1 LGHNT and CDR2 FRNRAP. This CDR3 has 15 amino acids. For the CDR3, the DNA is TGTGCTAGTGGTCTGGAGCCTGGGGTGGTGAATGAGCAGTTCTTC. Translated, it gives CASGLEPGVVNEQFF.

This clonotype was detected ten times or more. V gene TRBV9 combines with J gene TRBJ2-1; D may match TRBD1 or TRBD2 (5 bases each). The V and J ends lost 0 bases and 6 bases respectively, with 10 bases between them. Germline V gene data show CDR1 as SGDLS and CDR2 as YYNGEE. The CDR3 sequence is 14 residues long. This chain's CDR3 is CASSVVPGTNEQFF. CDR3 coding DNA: TGTGCCAGCAGCGTAGTCCCGGGGACCAATGAGCAGTTCTTC.

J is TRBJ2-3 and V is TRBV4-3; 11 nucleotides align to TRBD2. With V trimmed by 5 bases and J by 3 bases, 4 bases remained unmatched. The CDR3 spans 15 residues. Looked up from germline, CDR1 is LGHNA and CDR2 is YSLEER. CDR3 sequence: CASSERLAGTDTQYF. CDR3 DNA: TGCGCCAGCAGCGAGCGACTAGCGGGAACAGATACGCAGTATTTT.

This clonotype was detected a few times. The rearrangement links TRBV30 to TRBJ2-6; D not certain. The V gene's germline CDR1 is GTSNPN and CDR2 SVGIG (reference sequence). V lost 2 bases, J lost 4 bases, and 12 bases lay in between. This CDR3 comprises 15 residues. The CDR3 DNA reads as TGTGCCTGGAGTAGCGATGGTACCGGGGCCAACGTCCTGACTTTC. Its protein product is CAWSSDGTGANVLTF.

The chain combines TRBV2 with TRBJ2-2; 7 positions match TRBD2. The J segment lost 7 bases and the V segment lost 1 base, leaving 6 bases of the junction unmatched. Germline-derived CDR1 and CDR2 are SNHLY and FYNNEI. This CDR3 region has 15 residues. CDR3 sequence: CASSEVQGGSGELFF. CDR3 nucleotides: TGTGCCAGCAGTGAAGTGCAGGGAGGGAGCGGGGAGCTGTTTTTT.

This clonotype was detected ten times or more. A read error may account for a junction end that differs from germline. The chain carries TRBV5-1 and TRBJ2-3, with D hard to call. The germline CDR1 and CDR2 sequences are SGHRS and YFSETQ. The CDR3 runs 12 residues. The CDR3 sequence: CASSLSTDTQYF. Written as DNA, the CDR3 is TGTGCCAGCAGCTTGAGCACAGATACGCAGTATTTT.

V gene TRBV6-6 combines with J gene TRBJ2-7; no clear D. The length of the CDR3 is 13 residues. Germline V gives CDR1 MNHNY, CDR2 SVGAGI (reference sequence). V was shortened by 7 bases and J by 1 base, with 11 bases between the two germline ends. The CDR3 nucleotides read TGTGCCAGCAACACGGGCCGTTCCTACGAGCAGTACTTC. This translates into CASNTGRSYEQYF.

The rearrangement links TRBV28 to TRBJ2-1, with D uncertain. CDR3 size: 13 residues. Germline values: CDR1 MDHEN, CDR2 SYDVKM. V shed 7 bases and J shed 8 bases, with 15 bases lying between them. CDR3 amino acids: CASTLGSAYEQFF. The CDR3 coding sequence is TGTGCCAGCACCCTAGGATCGGCGTATGAGCAGTTCTTC.

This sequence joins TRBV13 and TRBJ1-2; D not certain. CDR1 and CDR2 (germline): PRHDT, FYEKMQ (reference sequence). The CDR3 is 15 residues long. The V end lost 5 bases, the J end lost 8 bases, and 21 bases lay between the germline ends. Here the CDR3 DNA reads TGTGCCAGCAGCCCAGACGGCGGGGATCTTGGGGGCTACACCTTC. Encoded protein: CASSPDGGDLGGYTF. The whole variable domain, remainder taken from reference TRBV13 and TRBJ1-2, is AAGVIQSPRHLIKEKRETATLKCYPIPRHDTVYWYQQGPGQDPQFLISFYEKMQSDKGSIPDRFSAQQFSDYHSELNMSSLELGDSALYFCASSPDGGDLGGYTFGSGTRLTVV.

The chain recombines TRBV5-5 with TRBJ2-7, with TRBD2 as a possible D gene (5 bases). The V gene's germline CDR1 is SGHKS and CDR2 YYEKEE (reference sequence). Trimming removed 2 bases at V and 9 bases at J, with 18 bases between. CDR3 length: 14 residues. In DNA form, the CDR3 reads TGTGCCAGCAGCTTCCAAGAGGGAGCTACGAGGCAGTACTTC. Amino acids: CASSFQEGATRQYF.

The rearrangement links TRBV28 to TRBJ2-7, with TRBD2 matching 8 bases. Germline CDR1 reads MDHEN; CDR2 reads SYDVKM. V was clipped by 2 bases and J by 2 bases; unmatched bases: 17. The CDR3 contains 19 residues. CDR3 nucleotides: TGTGCCAGCAGTTTACGGGGCCCCGGGTGGGAGCGGGGGACCTACGAGCAGTACTTC. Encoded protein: CASSLRGPGWERGTYEQYF.

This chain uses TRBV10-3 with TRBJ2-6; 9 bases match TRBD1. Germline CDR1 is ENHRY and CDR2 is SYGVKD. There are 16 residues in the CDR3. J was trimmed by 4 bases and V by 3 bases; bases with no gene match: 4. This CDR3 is CAISETGGAGANVLTF. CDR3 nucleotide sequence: TGTGCCATCAGTGAAACAGGGGGCGCCGGGGCCAACGTCCTGACTTTC.

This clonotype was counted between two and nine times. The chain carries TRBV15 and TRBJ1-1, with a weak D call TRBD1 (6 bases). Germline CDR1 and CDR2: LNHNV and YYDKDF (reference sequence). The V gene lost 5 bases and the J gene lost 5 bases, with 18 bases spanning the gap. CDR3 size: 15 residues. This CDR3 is CATSAGTRGLTEAFF. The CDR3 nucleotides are TGTGCCACCAGCGCAGGGACAAGGGGCTTAACTGAAGCTTTCTTT.

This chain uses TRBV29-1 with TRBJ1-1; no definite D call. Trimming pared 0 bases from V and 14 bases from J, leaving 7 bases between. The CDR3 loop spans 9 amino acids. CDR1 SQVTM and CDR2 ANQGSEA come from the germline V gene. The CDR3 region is CSVEEGWFF. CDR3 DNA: TGCAGCGTTGAAGAGGGGTGGTTCTTT.

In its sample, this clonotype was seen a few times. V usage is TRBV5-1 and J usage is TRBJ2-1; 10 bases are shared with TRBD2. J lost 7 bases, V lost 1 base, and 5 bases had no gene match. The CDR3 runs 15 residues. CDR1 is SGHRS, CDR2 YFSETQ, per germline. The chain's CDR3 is CASSLPSGSGNEQFF. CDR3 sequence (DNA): TGCGCCAGCAGCTTGCCTAGCGGGAGTGGTAATGAGCAGTTCTTC.

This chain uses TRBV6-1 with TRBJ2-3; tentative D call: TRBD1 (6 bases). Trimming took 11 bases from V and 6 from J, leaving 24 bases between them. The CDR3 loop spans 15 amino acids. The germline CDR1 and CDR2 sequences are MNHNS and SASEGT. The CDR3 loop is CAGSRQVAGLDTQYF. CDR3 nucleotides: TGTGCCGGGTCCCGACAGGTCGCTGGTCTTGATACGCAGTATTTT.

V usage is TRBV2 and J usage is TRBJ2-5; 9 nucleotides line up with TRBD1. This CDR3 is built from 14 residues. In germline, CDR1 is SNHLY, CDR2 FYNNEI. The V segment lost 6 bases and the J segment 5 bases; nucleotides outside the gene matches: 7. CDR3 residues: CASRRQGDTETQYF. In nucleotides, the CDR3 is TGTGCCAGCAGACGACAGGGGGACACGGAGACCCAGTACTTC.